This T cell receptor (beta chain) was retrieved from a study of CD8 T cells in ankylosing spondylitis. Overall study results and limits: Ankylosing spondylitis blood appeared to be characterized by a TCR beta motif of several highly homologous variants. Matched ankylosing spondylitis synovial fluid reportedly contained a significantly enriched population of disease-linked clones.

TCRdb analysed the 5' RACE reads with MiXCR anew, one entry per CDR3 protein. The sample carries about 400,000 distinct CDR3 sequences, about a fifth recorded once. Concerning this clonotype: Its antigen is currently unknown.

This clonotype originated in a male donor with ankylosing spondylitis. Sequenced input: blood, either unsorted or a sorted T cell fraction (not recorded which).

This CDR3 reads CASSQAGLTDTQYF. CDR3 sequence (DNA): TGTGCCAGCAGCCAAGCGGGACTCACAGATACGCAGTATTTT. V usage is TRBV7-2 and J usage is TRBJ2-3; 7 bases match TRBD2. With 5 bases clipped from V and 2 bases from J, the junction kept 4 bases outside the gene matches. CDR1 is SGHTA, CDR2 FQGNSA, per germline. This CDR3 is built from 14 residues.